The rows below give T cell receptor beta chains drawn from one sample of a study of shared clonotypes between healthy human individuals. Repertoires were generated with immunoSEQ multiplex PCR, while TCRdb's copy carries only in-frame clones and drops some. The profile shows 2 million to 2.5 million clones, approximately 94% of them singletons. Input material: naive CD4+ T cells sorted from blood. The receptor set was obtained from a man between 18 and 35 years old in good health. Both conserved end residues are part of each CDR3. The D gene is left open where the match is weak. Size is omitted from some rows. Given values are once, few, many or a class for expanded clones.

v_call	j_call	d_call	clone_size	cdr3_nt	cdr3_aa
TRBV2	TRBJ2-1	TRBD1	once	TGTGCCAGCAGCAAAGACAGGGGACCCTACAATGAGCAGTTCTTC	CASSKDRGPYNEQFF
TRBV6-5	TRBJ2-5	TRBD1	NA	TGTGCCAGCAGTCCCCCCGGGACAGCAAGAGGGACCCAGTACTTC	CASSPPGTARGTQYF
TRBV10-3	TRBJ1-3	NA	NA	TGTGCCATCAGTGACCTAGGGGGCTCTGGAAACACCATATATTTT	CAISDLGGSGNTIYF
TRBV11-2	TRBJ1-4	NA	NA	TGTGCCAGCAGCTTAACGTCCCGGGGCGATGAAAAACTGTTTTTT	CASSLTSRGDEKLFF
TRBV7-8	TRBJ1-1	NA	NA	TGTGCCAGCAGCTTAGGGGTGGGGATGAACACTGAAGCTTTCTTT	CASSLGVGMNTEAFF
TRBV5-1	TRBJ2-5	NA	NA	TGCGCCAGCAGCTCAGCCCTCCAAGAGACCCAGTACTTC	CASSSALQETQYF
TRBV6-4	TRBJ1-2	NA	NA	TGTGCCAGCAGTGACTCTGGGCGAAACTATGGCTACACCTTC	CASSDSGRNYGYTF
TRBV10-3	TRBJ1-2	NA	few	TGTGCCCTCGGCGGGGAGGCACTCGGCTACACCTTC	CALGGEALGYTF
TRBV20-1	TRBJ1-1	NA	NA	TGCAGTGCGGGTCGGAACACTGAAGCTTTCTTT	CSAGRNTEAFF
TRBV2	TRBJ2-2	TRBD1	NA	TGTGCCAGCAGCCTTCAGGGGGTGAACACCGGGGAGCTGTTTTTT	CASSLQGVNTGELFF
TRBV18	TRBJ1-5	TRBD1	NA	TGTGCCAGCTCACTTGGACAGGGATTCAATCAGCCCCAGCATTTT	CASSLGQGFNQPQHF
TRBV2	TRBJ2-5	NA	NA	TGTGCCAGCGGGGTCACAGGGAATCGCAAAGAGACCCAGTACTTC	CASGVTGNRKETQYF
TRBV30	TRBJ2-2	NA	NA	TGTGCCTGTGCAGGGGCGCCTGTCGGCGGGGAGCTGTTTTTT	CACAGAPVGGELFF
TRBV7-6	TRBJ1-4	NA	NA	TGTGCCAGCAGCTTAGACAGTCACAGGGTGTTTTTT	CASSLDSHRVFF
TRBV10-3	TRBJ2-3	NA	NA	TGTGCCATCAGTGACCCAGGGGGGACAGATACGCAGTATTTT	CAISDPGGTDTQYF
TRBV19	TRBJ2-7	TRBD2	NA	TGTGCCAGTAGTAAACGACCTAGCGGGATCACCTACGAGCAGTACTTC	CASSKRPSGITYEQYF
TRBV5-1	TRBJ1-4	TRBD1	NA	TGCGCCAGCAGCTTAGGGGGCATCGGTGAAAAACTGTTTTTT	CASSLGGIGEKLFF
TRBV5-1	TRBJ1-2	NA	NA	TGCGCCAGCAGCCTTGAGGCCGGGAACTATGGCTACACCTTC	CASSLEAGNYGYTF
TRBV19	TRBJ1-1	NA	NA	TGTGCCAGTAGTATAGGCGACAGATGGACTGAAGCTTTCTTT	CASSIGDRWTEAFF
TRBV18	TRBJ2-5	TRBD1	NA	TGTGCCAGCTCACCACCGAGACAGGGGGCGCAGACCCAGTACTTC	CASSPPRQGAQTQYF
TRBV10-3	TRBJ2-1	NA	NA	TGTGCCATCAGTGAACGGGACAATGAGCAGTTCTTC	CAISERDNEQFF
TRBV6-1	TRBJ2-5	TRBD2	NA	TGTGCCAGCAGTGGGACTAGCCAGGAGACCCAGTACTTC	CASSGTSQETQYF
TRBV7-8	TRBJ2-7	NA	NA	TGTGCCAGCAGCGTCAACGCCAGGGGTAGTGGCTACGAGCAGTACTTC	CASSVNARGSGYEQYF
TRBV11-2	TRBJ1-1	TRBD1	once	TGTGCCAGCTCCGGACAGGGCACGAACACTGAAGCTTTCTTT	CASSGQGTNTEAFF
TRBV6-5	TRBJ2-1	TRBD2	NA	TGTGCCAGCAGTTTCGGGGGGGACTCCTACAATGAGCAGTTCTTC	CASSFGGDSYNEQFF
TRBV5-1	TRBJ1-2	TRBD1	NA	TGCGCCAGCAGCTTACTTACAGGGGCCAATGGCTACACCTTC	CASSLLTGANGYTF
TRBV6-1	TRBJ1-1	NA	NA	TGTGCCAGCAGTGTCCGGTGGGGAAACACTGAAGCTTTCTTT	CASSVRWGNTEAFF
TRBV6-5	TRBJ2-7	TRBD2	NA	TGTGCCAGCAGTGGAGCGGGAGGCTACGAGCAGTACTTC	CASSGAGGYEQYF
TRBV5-1	TRBJ2-3	NA	NA	TGCGCCAGCAGCTTGGGAGACTACACAGATACGCAGTATTTT	CASSLGDYTDTQYF
TRBV18	TRBJ2-7	NA	NA	TGTGCCAGCTCTCCACAGGGTCCGCTCTCCTACGAGCAGTACTTC	CASSPQGPLSYEQYF
TRBV7-8	TRBJ1-5	NA	NA	TGTGCCAGCAGCCCACAGAACAGGGACCAGCCCCAGCATTTT	CASSPQNRDQPQHF
TRBV10-3	TRBJ2-3	NA	NA	TGTGCCATCAGTGACCCAGATACGCAGTATTTT	CAISDPDTQYF
TRBV10-2	TRBJ2-7	NA	NA	TGCGCCAGCAGTGAAGGTCCCCACGAGCAGTACTTC	CASSEGPHEQYF
TRBV7-9	TRBJ1-1	NA	NA	TGTGCCACGGGCAGGGACAATGCGGAAGCTTTCTTT	CATGRDNAEAFF
TRBV4-1	TRBJ2-1	TRBD1	NA	TGCGCCAGCAGCCAAGAGTGGACAGGGTCCTACAATGAGCAGTTCTTC	CASSQEWTGSYNEQFF
TRBV6-1	TRBJ1-5	NA	NA	TGTGCCAGCAGTGAGCAGGTCATCGGGAATCAGCCCCAGCATTTT	CASSEQVIGNQPQHF
TRBV28	TRBJ2-2	NA	NA	TGTGCCAGCACCACGCGCGGCAGACGGAACACCGGGGAGCTGTTTTTT	CASTTRGRRNTGELFF
TRBV6-1	TRBJ1-1	NA	NA	TGTGCCAGCAGTGAAGTGGGCAGGGGCCCTGAAGCTTTCTTT	CASSEVGRGPEAFF
TRBV5-6	TRBJ1-2	NA	NA	TGTGCCAGCGCCGAAGGGGGGACTGGCTATGGCTACACCTTC	CASAEGGTGYGYTF
TRBV5-1	TRBJ1-3	NA	NA	TGCGCCAGCAGCTTGGGGGCCGGGAGGGACCTCTCTGGAAACACCATATATTTT	CASSLGAGRDLSGNTIYF
TRBV4-3	TRBJ2-2	TRBD1	NA	TGCGCCAGCAGCCATACAGGGGGATCCACCGGGGAGCTGTTTTTT	CASSHTGGSTGELFF
TRBV7-2	TRBJ1-2	NA	NA	TGTGCCAGCAGCCCCCTGGTCGCCGGTTCGCTTGGCTACACCTTC	CASSPLVAGSLGYTF
TRBV6-1	TRBJ2-1	NA	NA	TGTGCCAGCAGACTAGTAGGTAATGAGCAGTTCTTC	CASRLVGNEQFF
TRBV7-2	TRBJ2-3	NA	NA	TGTGCCAGCAGCTCACAGAAAATGCAGTATTTT	CASSSQKMQYF